The entry that follows covers one TCR beta chain sequence. Its antigen is as yet unknown. A multiplex PCR was run with 60 Vbeta primers and 13 Jbeta primers. Measured with immunoSEQ multiplex PCR; TCRdb has only the in-frame clones, and not every one. The sample has 150,000 to 250,000 clones; the top ten hold roughly 0.74%. This sample stems from a study of cytomegalovirus exposure and HLA in healthy donors. General study points: In a later analysis, TCR beta V- and J-gene trimming showed a link to a missense DCLRE1C variant.

The V end was cut by 3 bases, the J end by 1 base, with 16 bases between. The CDR3 loop spans 17 amino acids. In germline, CDR1 is MGHRA, CDR2 YSYEKL. The chain recombines TRBV4-1 with TRBJ2-4, with D perhaps TRBD2 (6 bases). The sequencing input was PBMCs. The TCR was taken from a boy younger than 18 in good health and CMV-seronegative. The CDR3 region is CASSQVRGALAKNIQYF. The DNA of the CDR3 is TGCGCCAGCAGCCAGGTCCGCGGGGCCTTGGCCAAAAACATTCAGTACTTC.